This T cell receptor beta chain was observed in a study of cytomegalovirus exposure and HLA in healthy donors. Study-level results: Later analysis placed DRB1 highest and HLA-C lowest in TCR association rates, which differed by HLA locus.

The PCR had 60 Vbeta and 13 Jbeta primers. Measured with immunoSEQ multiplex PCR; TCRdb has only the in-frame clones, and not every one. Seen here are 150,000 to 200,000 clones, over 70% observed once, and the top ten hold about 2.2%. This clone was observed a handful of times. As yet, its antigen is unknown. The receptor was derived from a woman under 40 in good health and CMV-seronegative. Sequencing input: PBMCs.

The CDR3 reads CAWNGRVRETQYF. Written as DNA, the CDR3 is TGTGCCTGGAACGGGAGGGTCAGAGAGACCCAGTACTTC. V and J are TRBV30 and TRBJ2-5; 8 bases are shared with TRBD2. CDR1 GTSNPN and CDR2 SVGIG come from the germline V gene (reference sequence). The CDR3 sequence is 13 residues long. V was pared by 4 bases and J by 4 bases, with 5 bases of the junction left unmatched.